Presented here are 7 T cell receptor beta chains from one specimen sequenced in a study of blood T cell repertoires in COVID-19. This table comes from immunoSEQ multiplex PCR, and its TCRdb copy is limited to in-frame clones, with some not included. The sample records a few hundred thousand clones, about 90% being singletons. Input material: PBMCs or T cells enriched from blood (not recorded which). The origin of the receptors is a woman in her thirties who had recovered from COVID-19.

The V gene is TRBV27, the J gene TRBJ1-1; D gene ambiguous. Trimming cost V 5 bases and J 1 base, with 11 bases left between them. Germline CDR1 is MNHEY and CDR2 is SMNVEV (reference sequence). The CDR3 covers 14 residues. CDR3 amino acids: CASSTGLGNTEAFF. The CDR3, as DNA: TGTGCCAGCAGTACTGGACTAGGGAACACTGAAGCTTTCTTT.

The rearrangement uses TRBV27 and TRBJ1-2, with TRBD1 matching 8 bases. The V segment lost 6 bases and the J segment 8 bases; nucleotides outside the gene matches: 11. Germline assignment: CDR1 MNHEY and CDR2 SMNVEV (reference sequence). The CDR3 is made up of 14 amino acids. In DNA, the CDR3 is TGTGCCAGCAGCCGACAGGGGAACCCGGGAGGCTACACCTTC. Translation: CASSRQGNPGGYTF.

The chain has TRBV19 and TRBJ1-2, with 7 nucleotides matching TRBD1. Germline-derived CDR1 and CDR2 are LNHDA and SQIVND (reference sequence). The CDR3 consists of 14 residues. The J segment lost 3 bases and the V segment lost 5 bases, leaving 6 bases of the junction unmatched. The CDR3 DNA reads TGTGCCAGTAGTCCTGACAGGGAGTACTATGGCTACACCTTC. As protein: CASSPDREYYGYTF.

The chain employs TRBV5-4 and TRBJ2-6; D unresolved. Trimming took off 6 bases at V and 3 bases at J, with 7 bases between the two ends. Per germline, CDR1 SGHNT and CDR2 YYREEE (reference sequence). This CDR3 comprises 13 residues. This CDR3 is CASTIFGANVLTF. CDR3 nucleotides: TGTGCCAGCACCATTTTTGGGGCCAACGTCCTGACTTTC.

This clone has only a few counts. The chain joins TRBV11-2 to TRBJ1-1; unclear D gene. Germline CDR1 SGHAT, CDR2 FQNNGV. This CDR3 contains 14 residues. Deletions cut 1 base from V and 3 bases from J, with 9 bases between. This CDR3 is CASSLARHYTEAFF. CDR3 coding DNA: TGTGCCAGCAGCTTAGCCCGACACTACACTGAAGCTTTCTTT. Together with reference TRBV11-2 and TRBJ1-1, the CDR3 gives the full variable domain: EAGVAQSPRYKIIEKRQSVAFWCNPISGHATLYWYQQILGQGPKLLIQFQNNGVVDDSQLPKDRFSAERLKGVDSTLKIQPAKLEDSAVYLCASSLARHYTEAFFGQGTRLTVV.

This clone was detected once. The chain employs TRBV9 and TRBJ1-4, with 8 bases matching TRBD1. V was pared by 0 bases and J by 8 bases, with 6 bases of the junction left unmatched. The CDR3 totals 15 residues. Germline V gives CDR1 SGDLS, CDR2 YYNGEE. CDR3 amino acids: CASSVAGGLGEKLFF. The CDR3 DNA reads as TGTGCCAGCAGCGTAGCAGGGGGCCTGGGCGAAAAACTGTTTTTT.

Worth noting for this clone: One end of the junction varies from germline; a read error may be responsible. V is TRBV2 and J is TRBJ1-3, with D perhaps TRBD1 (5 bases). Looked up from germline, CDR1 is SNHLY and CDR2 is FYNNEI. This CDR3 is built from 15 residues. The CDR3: CASREDSRSGNTIYF. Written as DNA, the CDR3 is TGTGCCAGCAGGGAAGACAGTCGCTCTGGAAACACCATATATTTT.